This is a list of T cell receptor beta chains from one sample in a study of T-cell memory formation after mild COVID-19. TCRdb called the 5' RACE reads again in MiXCR, with one record for every CDR3 protein. There are 350,000 to 450,000 distinct CDR3 sequences in the sample; 20% occur only once, and roughly 8.4% lies in the top ten. Material for sequencing was PBMCs or a T cell subset sorted from them (not recorded which). The receptors derive from an adult woman who had mild COVID-19 (a few samples of this study predate the infection). Cell type and time point are not known. CDR3s include the opening cysteine and the closing phenylalanine or tryptophan. A D gene is named only where the DNA matches it firmly. The listing skips clone size in some rows; elsewhere it reads once, few, many or a size class.

TRBV15	few	TRBJ2-6	NA	CATSRDQSSGANVLTF	TGTGCCACCAGCAGAGATCAAAGTTCTGGGGCCAACGTCCTGACTTTC
TRBV4-1	NA	TRBJ2-3	TRBD2	CASSQDSRASGGFGDTQYF	TGCGCCAGCAGCCAAGATTCCCGTGCTAGCGGGGGGTTTGGAGATACGCAGTATTTT
TRBV6-5	few	TRBJ2-1	NA	CASSDRATYNEQFF	TGTGCCAGCAGCGACAGAGCAACCTACAATGAGCAGTTCTTC
TRBV4-1	few	TRBJ1-5	TRBD1	CASPGQGAANDNQPQHF	TGCGCCAGTCCGGGCCAGGGGGCCGCGAACGACAATCAGCCCCAGCATTTT
TRBV5-1	few	TRBJ2-7	NA	CASSLDGTPSYEQYF	TGCGCCAGCAGCTTGGATGGGACACCCTCCTACGAGCAGTACTTC
TRBV4-2	NA	TRBJ2-3	TRBD2	CASSQDEAGDQDTQYF	TGTGCCAGCAGCCAAGATGAAGCGGGGGATCAGGATACGCAGTATTTT
TRBV30	medium-sized	TRBJ2-7	TRBD1	CAWGQAYEQYF	TGTGCCTGGGGACAGGCCTACGAGCAGTACTTC
TRBV7-3	NA	TRBJ2-1	NA	CASSLTPATEQFF	TGTGCCAGCAGCTTAACCCCCGCGACTGAGCAGTTCTTC
TRBV6-1	NA	TRBJ2-2	NA	CASSAALVDVGGELFF	TGTGCCAGCAGTGCAGCGCTAGTTGATGTGGGCGGGGAGCTGTTTTTT
TRBV7-9	NA	TRBJ2-3	TRBD2	CASDTTRLAADTQYF	TGTGCCAGCGACACTACCCGACTAGCGGCAGATACGCAGTATTTT
TRBV7-2	NA	TRBJ2-1	NA	CASSLEGTYNYNEQFF	TGTGCCAGCAGCTTAGAAGGGACGTACAACTACAATGAGCAGTTCTTC
TRBV27	NA	TRBJ2-2	NA	CASSLTGTYNTGELFF	TGTGCCAGCAGTTTGACCGGGACTTATAACACCGGGGAGCTGTTTTTT
TRBV20-1	NA	TRBJ2-7	NA	CSAPGAYEQYF	TGCAGTGCTCCTGGGGCCTACGAGCAGTACTTC
TRBV12-3/TRBV12-4	NA	TRBJ1-1	TRBD1	CASRLQGGGTEAFF	TGTGCCAGCAGGCTACAGGGGGGAGGGACTGAAGCTTTCTTT
TRBV6-2/TRBV6-3	many	TRBJ2-7	NA	CASSYGQSEQYF	TGTGCCAGCAGTTATGGACAAAGCGAGCAGTACTTC